One sample yielded the 23 T cell receptor beta chains listed below, sequenced in a study of cytomegalovirus exposure and HLA in healthy donors. The PCR contained 60 Vbeta and 13 Jbeta primers. This table comes from immunoSEQ multiplex PCR, and its TCRdb copy is limited to in-frame clones, with some not included. The sample has roughly 140,000 clones, over 60% seen once; the top ten hold about 2%. The sequencing input was PBMCs. The receptor set was obtained from a woman aged 40 to 55 in good health and CMV-seronegative.

V is TRBV6-1 and J is TRBJ2-5, with 8 bases fitting TRBD2. V shed 4 bases, J shed 2 bases, and the junction held 12 bases outside the gene matches. The CDR3 length is 17 residues. The germline V gene encodes CDR1 MNHNS and CDR2 SASEGT. CDR3 sequence (DNA): TGTGCCAGCAGTGTGAGTCAACTAGCGGCCGTACAAGAGACCCAGTACTTC. It yields the protein CASSVSQLAAVQETQYF.

The chain employs TRBV5-8 and TRBJ1-2, with 9 bases matching TRBD1. Trimming at V came to 2 bases and at J to 2 bases, leaving 1 base not matched to a gene. CDR3 length equals 14 residues. CDR1 and CDR2 (germline): SGHTS, YDEGEE. DNA for the CDR3: TGTGCCAGCAGCTTTGGGACAGGGAACTATGGCTACACCTTC. Its protein product is CASSFGTGNYGYTF.

This sequence joins TRBV28 and TRBJ1-6, with 9 bases lining up with TRBD1. CDR1 MDHEN and CDR2 SYDVKM come from the germline V gene. With 5 bases clipped from V and 7 bases from J, the junction kept 6 bases outside the gene matches. This CDR3 has 15 residues. CDR3 sequence reads: CASSAAGTGNSPLHF. The CDR3 DNA reads TGTGCCAGCAGTGCTGCCGGGACAGGGAATTCACCCCTCCACTTT.

The rearrangement uses TRBV5-4 and TRBJ1-5; tentative D call: TRBD1 (6 bases). CDR3 length equals 17 residues. Germline-derived CDR1 and CDR2 are SGHNT and YYREEE (reference sequence). Trimming left V 4 bases short and J 3 bases short, with 20 bases between. The CDR3 here is CASSKTTKGGDNQPQHF. DNA for the CDR3: TGTGCCAGCAGCAAAACTACTAAAGGGGGGGACAATCAGCCCCAGCATTTT.

The V and J genes are TRBV15 and TRBJ2-7, with TRBD2 matching 12 bases. V gave up 4 bases and J gave up 4 bases; unmatched junction bases: 5. The CDR3 has 15 amino acids. Germline-derived CDR1 and CDR2 are LNHNV and YYDKDF (reference sequence). The DNA of the CDR3 is TGTGCCACCAGCAAGGGACTAGCGGGTATGTACGAGCAGTACTTC. This encodes CATSKGLAGMYEQYF.

The V gene is TRBV10-1, the J gene TRBJ2-2; TRBD2 matches at 7 bases. V was clipped by 6 bases and J by 6 bases; unmatched bases: 16. Germline-derived CDR1 and CDR2 are WNHNN and SYGVQD (reference sequence). CDR3 length: 17 residues. The DNA of the CDR3 is TGCGCCAGCAGCGCCGACCCGGGCTACCGGGGGGCCGGGGAGCTGTTTTTT. Translating it yields CASSADPGYRGAGELFF.

This chain links TRBV4-1 with TRBJ1-5, with D hard to call. The CDR3 totals 16 residues. From germline, CDR1 is MGHRA and CDR2 YSYEKL. Deletions cut 3 bases from V and 3 bases from J, with 15 bases between. The DNA for the CDR3 is TGCGCCAGCAGCCACTCGGGAGGACGGTCCAATCAGCCCCAGCATTTT. The encoded protein is CASSHSGGRSNQPQHF.

This chain uses TRBV5-6 with TRBJ2-3; 7 bases align to TRBD2. The CDR3 length is 18 residues. CDR1 and CDR2 from the germline V gene are SGHDT and YYEEEE. The J segment lost 6 bases and the V segment lost 4 bases, leaving 20 bases of the junction unmatched. Written as DNA, the CDR3 is TGTGCCAGCAGCCCCACGGTGGGGGGGGGATACACGAGGGATACGCAGTATTTT. This encodes CASSPTVGGGYTRDTQYF.

V and J are TRBV7-9 and TRBJ1-4; maybe TRBD1 (5 bases). Germline loops: CDR1 SEHNR, CDR2 FQNEAQ (reference sequence). The germline V and J ends were trimmed by 0 bases and 7 bases, with 15 bases remaining between them. This CDR3 is built from 16 residues. This CDR3 reads CASSLAGGAEFEKLFF. CDR3 nucleotides: TGTGCCAGCAGCTTAGCGGGAGGGGCGGAATTTGAAAAACTGTTTTTT.

This chain connects TRBV30 to TRBJ1-4; maybe TRBD1 (6 bases). Germline CDR1 is GTSNPN and CDR2 is SVGIG (reference sequence). This CDR3 has 13 amino acids. The V and J ends lost 2 bases and 7 bases respectively, with 11 bases between them. Here the CDR3 DNA reads TGTGCCTGGAGTCCACCAGGGGTTGAAAAACTGTTTTTT. As protein: CAWSPPGVEKLFF.

This clone was recorded only once. The J gene is TRBJ2-5, the V gene TRBV6-5, with D possibly being TRBD2 (6 bases). CDR3 length: 14 residues. Germline CDR1 MNHEY, CDR2 SVGAGI. The V end was cut by 6 bases, the J end by 0 bases, with 11 bases between. This CDR3 reads CASRRDLYQETQYF. For the CDR3, the DNA is TGTGCCAGCAGGCGGGACTTGTACCAAGAGACCCAGTACTTC.

This sequence joins TRBV5-1 and TRBJ2-2; the D gene is possibly TRBD2 (6 bases). Germline V gene sequence: CDR1 SGHRS, CDR2 YFSETQ. The CDR3 sequence is 15 residues long. V lost 5 bases and J lost 6, with 17 bases in between. The CDR3 protein is CASSLRGATAGELFF. The CDR3 coding sequence is TGCGCCAGCAGTCTGCGGGGTGCGACGGCCGGGGAGCTGTTTTTT.

This chain uses TRBV4-2 with TRBJ2-6, with 9 bases aligning to TRBD1. Trimming at V came to 3 bases and at J to 0 bases, leaving 0 bases not matched to a gene. The CDR3 consists of 16 residues. The V gene's germline CDR1 is LGHNA and CDR2 YNFKEQ. The CDR3 DNA reads TGTGCCAGCAGCCAGGACAGGGGCTCTGGGGCCAACGTCCTGACTTTC. Residues: CASSQDRGSGANVLTF.

The chain couples TRBV7-7 to TRBJ2-7, with 9 bases aligning to TRBD2. V gave up 3 bases and J gave up 4 bases; unmatched junction bases: 13. This CDR3 comprises 17 residues. The germline gives CDR1 SSHAT, CDR2 FNYEAQ (reference sequence). This chain's CDR3 is CASSLAGGPGDGYEQYF. The DNA for the CDR3 is TGTGCCAGCAGCTTGGCGGGGGGGCCGGGGGACGGATACGAGCAGTACTTC.

This clone was counted once. The chain uses TRBV27 and TRBJ2-1, with D tentatively TRBD2 (5 bases). This CDR3 has 12 amino acids. V lost 5 bases, J lost 10 bases, and 12 bases lay in between. Germline values: CDR1 MNHEY, CDR2 SMNVEV (reference sequence). The DNA of the CDR3 is TGTGCCAGCAGTCCTTTTCCGGGAGAGCAGTTCTTC. Its translation: CASSPFPGEQFF.

A few counts support this clone. V gene TRBV30 combines with J gene TRBJ1-6; TRBD1 might be the D (5 bases). V was trimmed by 5 bases and J by 2 bases, leaving 13 bases between them. Germline CDR1 is GTSNPN and CDR2 is SVGIG (reference sequence). The CDR3 is 15 residues long. The CDR3 spells CAWAGGSAYNSPLHF. As DNA, the CDR3 is TGTGCCTGGGCTGGGGGGAGCGCCTATAATTCACCCCTCCACTTT.

This rearrangement joins TRBV2 to TRBJ2-3, with D possibly matching TRBD1 (5 bases). The V gene lost 3 bases and the J gene lost 2 bases, with 9 bases spanning the gap. Germline V gene sequence: CDR1 SNHLY, CDR2 FYNNEI. The CDR3 consists of 14 residues. The CDR3 loop is CASSDLTATDTQYF. As DNA, the CDR3 is TGTGCCAGCAGTGATCTGACAGCCACAGATACGCAGTATTTT. Together with reference TRBV2 and TRBJ2-3, the CDR3 gives the full variable domain: EPEVTQTPSHQVTQMGQEVILRCVPISNHLYFYWYRQILGQKVEFLVSFYNNEISEKSEIFDDQFSVERPDGSNFTLKIRSTKLEDSAMYFCASSDLTATDTQYFGPGTRLTVL.

This clone was counted once. The V and J genes are TRBV19 and TRBJ2-3; 9 bases are a match to TRBD2. The CDR3 is 14 amino acids. Germline-derived CDR1 and CDR2 are LNHDA and SQIVND (reference sequence). V gave up 5 bases and J gave up 4 bases; unmatched junction bases: 4. The DNA of the CDR3 is TGTGCCAGTAGTCTAGCGGGATGGTCAGATACGCAGTATTTT. This gives the protein CASSLAGWSDTQYF.

The chain links TRBV6-1 to TRBJ2-7; D may be TRBD1 (6 bases). This CDR3 is 13 amino acids long. Trimming removed 4 bases from V and 2 bases from J, with 9 bases in between. Germline V gives CDR1 MNHNS, CDR2 SASEGT. The DNA for the CDR3 is TGTGCCAGCAGTGGGACAGAAACCTACGAGCAGTACTTC. Translated: CASSGTETYEQYF.

This clone came up once. The chain carries TRBV10-3 and TRBJ1-2; 9 bases agree with TRBD1. Unmatched junction bases numbered 7, after V lost 4 bases and J lost 4 bases. CDR3 length: 15 residues. Germline-derived CDR1 and CDR2 are ENHRY and SYGVKD. CDR3 sequence: CAISGGDRAGYGYTF. The CDR3 DNA is TGTGCCATCAGTGGGGGGGACAGGGCCGGCTATGGCTACACCTTC.

The gene calls are TRBV5-4 and TRBJ2-7; TRBD1 agrees at 8 bases. The CDR3 loop spans 13 amino acids. V dropped 6 bases and J dropped 3; count of bases not matched to a gene: 5. Germline V gene lookup returns CDR1 SGHNT and CDR2 YYREEE (reference sequence). CDR3 DNA: TGTGCCAGCAAAAAACAGGGGGTCTACGAGCAGTACTTC. Protein sequence: CASKKQGVYEQYF.

The V gene is TRBV28, the J gene TRBJ1-2; D perhaps matches TRBD1 (6 bases). The germline V gene encodes CDR1 MDHEN and CDR2 SYDVKM. The CDR3 length is 15 residues. V dropped 0 bases and J dropped 5 bases, with 13 bases sitting between them. CDR3: CASSLWRGPGYGYTF. The DNA of the CDR3 is TGTGCCAGCAGTTTATGGCGGGGGCCGGGTTATGGCTACACCTTC.

J is TRBJ1-1 and V is TRBV2; D is ambiguous. CDR3 length: 13 amino acids. Trimming pared 1 base from V and 5 bases from J, leaving 8 bases between. Germline V gene sequence: CDR1 SNHLY, CDR2 FYNNEI. This chain's CDR3 is CASSEGVHTEAFF. The DNA of the CDR3 is TGTGCCAGCAGTGAAGGAGTCCATACTGAAGCTTTCTTT.